The clone carrying this T cell receptor (beta chain) was detected many times. Its antigen is currently unknown. This entry is derived from a study of Graves' ophthalmopathy and Graves' hyperthyroidism. Findings and limits, study-wide: In blood appeared most of the expanded thyroid clonotypes whose frequency exceeded 0.001.

Trimming took off 5 bases at V and 8 bases at J, with 22 bases between the two ends. Germline V gives CDR1 SGHTA, CDR2 FQGNSA. The CDR3 is 17 amino acids. TCR beta CDR3 regions were amplified from RNA transcripts. HTBI-primed RT-PCR formed the first round, and a multiplex PCR formed the second. MiXCR, run by TCRdb on the multiplex PCR reads, gives a single entry per CDR3 protein. The sample carries 650,000 to 800,000 distinct CDR3 sequences, about 41% recorded once. Presentation of ophthalmopathy in the donors involved moderate-to-severe activity, CAS ≥3, NOSPECS ≥4 and a duration under 3 months. Clinicians diagnosed using symptoms, serum thyroxine, TRAb, thyroid ultrasound and orbital computed tomography.

The chain couples TRBV7-2 to TRBJ1-6, with a tentative D call TRBD1 (5 bases). The TCR originated in an adult man with Graves' ophthalmopathy. Material: peripheral blood. The CDR3: CASSPPGGSGVYSPLHF. The CDR3 DNA is TGTGCCAGCAGCCCCCCGGGGGGGTCGGGGGTTTATTCACCCCTCCACTTT. Full variable domain (outside the CDR3, taken from reference TRBV7-2 and TRBJ1-6): GAGVSQSPSNKVTEKGKDVELRCDPISGHTALYWYRQSLGQGLEFLIYFQGNSAPDKSGLPSDRFSAERTGGSVSTLTIQRTQQEDSAVYLCASSPPGGSGVYSPLHFGNGTRLTVT.